These T cell receptor beta chains were read from a single sample in a study of cytomegalovirus exposure and HLA in healthy donors. Produced via immunoSEQ multiplex PCR; TCRdb's table is partial and in-frame only. The data contain around 200,000 clones, about 80% of them singletons. The sample consisted of PBMCs. Receptor source: a woman younger than 30 in good health and CMV-seropositive. Both conserved end residues are part of each CDR3. Fields, in order: CDR3 protein, CDR3 DNA, D gene, J gene, clone size, V gene. D genes are given only for firm matches. Size is stated for part of the rows, as once, few or many counts, or as a class when the clone is expanded.

CDR3aa: CASSDPDRGRGGYGYTF
CDR3nt: TGTGCCAGCAGCGACCCCGACAGGGGGCGCGGAGGATATGGCTACACCTTC
d_gene: TRBD1
j_gene: TRBJ1-2
abundance: .
v_gene: TRBV2

CDR3aa: CASSEVGGPIYEQYF
CDR3nt: TGTGCCAGCAGTGAGGTTGGTGGGCCAATCTACGAGCAGTACTTC
d_gene: .
j_gene: TRBJ2-7
abundance: .
v_gene: TRBV6-1

CDR3aa: CASSEGTSGGGADTQYF
CDR3nt: TGTGCCAGCAGTGAGGGGACTAGCGGGGGGGGCGCAGATACGCAGTATTTT
d_gene: TRBD2
j_gene: TRBJ2-3
abundance: .
v_gene: TRBV25-1

CDR3aa: CASSPSLDRVETQYF
CDR3nt: TGTGCCAGCAGTCCGTCTTTGGACAGGGTGGAGACCCAGTACTTC
d_gene: TRBD1
j_gene: TRBJ2-5
abundance: .
v_gene: TRBV27

CDR3aa: CASSNRGEAFF
CDR3nt: TGTGCCAGTAGTAATCGGGGTGAAGCTTTCTTT
d_gene: .
j_gene: TRBJ1-1
abundance: few
v_gene: TRBV19

CDR3aa: CASSFSGGSSYNEQFF
CDR3nt: TGTGCCAGCAGTTTTAGCGGGGGTAGCTCCTACAATGAGCAGTTCTTC
d_gene: TRBD2
j_gene: TRBJ2-1
abundance: .
v_gene: TRBV9

CDR3aa: CASSAGAGQLFGYTF
CDR3nt: TGTGCCAGCAGCGCAGGGGCAGGGCAGCTTTTTGGCTACACCTTC
d_gene: .
j_gene: TRBJ1-2
abundance: .
v_gene: TRBV9

CDR3aa: CASSLVASIQYF
CDR3nt: TGTGCCAGCAGCTTAGTCGCGAGCATTCAGTACTTC
d_gene: .
j_gene: TRBJ2-4
abundance: few
v_gene: TRBV13

CDR3aa: CATSWTDSTSYEQYF
CDR3nt: TGTGCCACCTCTTGGACAGATTCTACCTCCTACGAGCAGTACTTC
d_gene: .
j_gene: TRBJ2-7
abundance: .
v_gene: TRBV2

CDR3aa: CAISEQGIGQPQHF
CDR3nt: TGTGCCATCAGTGAACAGGGGATAGGACAGCCCCAGCATTTT
d_gene: TRBD1
j_gene: TRBJ1-5
abundance: .
v_gene: TRBV10-3

CDR3aa: CASSVKLTNLAKNIQYF
CDR3nt: TGTGCCAGCAGCGTGAAACTTACGAACCTAGCCAAAAACATTCAGTACTTC
d_gene: .
j_gene: TRBJ2-4
abundance: .
v_gene: TRBV5-4

CDR3aa: CASSLGGTSGANTGELFF
CDR3nt: TGTGCCAGCAGCTTAGGAGGGACTAGCGGGGCAAACACCGGGGAGCTGTTTTTT
d_gene: TRBD2
j_gene: TRBJ2-2
abundance: .
v_gene: TRBV7-9

CDR3aa: CASSQLTGGSTDTQYF
CDR3nt: TGCGCCAGCAGCCAACTCACGGGGGGGAGCACAGATACGCAGTATTTT
d_gene: TRBD2
j_gene: TRBJ2-3
abundance: .
v_gene: TRBV4-3

CDR3aa: CASSPPKAGTGLRDGYTF
CDR3nt: TGTGCCAGCAGCCCCCCGAAAGCCGGGACAGGGTTAAGAGATGGCTACACCTTC
d_gene: TRBD1
j_gene: TRBJ1-2
abundance: .
v_gene: TRBV11-2

CDR3aa: CASSLARGPTYEQYF
CDR3nt: TGTGCCAGCAGCTTGGCGAGGGGGCCGACCTACGAGCAGTACTTC
d_gene: TRBD1
j_gene: TRBJ2-7
abundance: .
v_gene: TRBV5-6

CDR3aa: CASSYLNEQYF
CDR3nt: TGTGCCAGCAGTTACCTTAACGAGCAGTACTTC
d_gene: .
j_gene: TRBJ2-7
abundance: .
v_gene: TRBV6-5

CDR3aa: CASSTLRQGVDEQYF
CDR3nt: TGTGCCAGCAGTACGCTGAGACAGGGGGTCGACGAGCAGTACTTC
d_gene: TRBD1
j_gene: TRBJ2-7
abundance: .
v_gene: TRBV25-1

CDR3aa: CASSSQGSMVDEQFF
CDR3nt: TGTGCCAGCAGTTCACAGGGGTCAATGGTGGATGAGCAGTTCTTC
d_gene: TRBD1
j_gene: TRBJ2-1
abundance: .
v_gene: TRBV25-1

CDR3aa: CASSFQGKNTEAFF
CDR3nt: TGTGCCAGCAGCTTTCAGGGCAAGAACACTGAAGCTTTCTTT
d_gene: .
j_gene: TRBJ1-1
abundance: few
v_gene: TRBV7-9

CDR3aa: CASSTKDIPNSPLHF
CDR3nt: TGCGCCAGCAGCACCAAAGACATCCCTAATTCACCCCTCCACTTT
d_gene: .
j_gene: TRBJ1-6
abundance: .
v_gene: TRBV5-1

CDR3aa: CASSWGRNTEAFF
CDR3nt: TGTGCCAGCAGCTGGGGCCGAAACACTGAAGCTTTCTTT
d_gene: .
j_gene: TRBJ1-1
abundance: .
v_gene: TRBV7-9

CDR3aa: CASNRGDYGYTF
CDR3nt: TGTGCCAGCAACAGGGGGGATTATGGCTACACCTTC
d_gene: TRBD1
j_gene: TRBJ1-2
abundance: .
v_gene: TRBV2

CDR3aa: CARSLAVLGPQGDYGYTF
CDR3nt: TGTGCCAGAAGCTTGGCCGTATTGGGGCCTCAGGGGGACTATGGCTACACCTTC
d_gene: TRBD1
j_gene: TRBJ1-2
abundance: once
v_gene: TRBV5-3

CDR3aa: CASRRTGKAPDTQYF
CDR3nt: TGTGCCAGCAGGAGGACAGGGAAGGCGCCAGATACGCAGTATTTT
d_gene: TRBD1
j_gene: TRBJ2-3
abundance: .
v_gene: TRBV6-1

CDR3aa: CASSLTGGNTEAFF
CDR3nt: TGTGCCAGCAGCTTAACGGGGGGGAACACTGAAGCTTTCTTT
d_gene: .
j_gene: TRBJ1-1
abundance: .
v_gene: TRBV7-9

CDR3aa: CASSLGGLAGPDTQYF
CDR3nt: TGTGCCAGCAGCTTAGGTGGACTAGCGGGGCCAGATACGCAGTATTTT
d_gene: TRBD2
j_gene: TRBJ2-3
abundance: .
v_gene: TRBV7-2

CDR3aa: CAISEVDTSPLHF
CDR3nt: TGTGCCATCAGTGAGGTGGACACTTCACCCCTCCACTTT
d_gene: .
j_gene: TRBJ1-6
abundance: few
v_gene: TRBV10-3

CDR3aa: CATSRGTADGNTIYF
CDR3nt: TGTGCCACCAGCAGGGGGACAGCGGACGGAAACACCATATATTTT
d_gene: TRBD1
j_gene: TRBJ1-3
abundance: .
v_gene: TRBV15

CDR3aa: CASGEQGTRTDTQYF
CDR3nt: TGTGCCAGCGGGGAACAGGGTACACGCACAGATACGCAGTATTTT
d_gene: .
j_gene: TRBJ2-3
abundance: .
v_gene: TRBV2

CDR3aa: CASRPRLAGGQETQYF
CDR3nt: TGTGCCAGCAGGCCTCGACTAGCGGGGGGACAAGAGACCCAGTACTTC
d_gene: TRBD2
j_gene: TRBJ2-5
abundance: .
v_gene: TRBV11-2

CDR3aa: CASSLEWGSDIQYF
CDR3nt: TGTGCCAGCAGCTTAGAATGGGGCTCGGACATTCAGTACTTC
d_gene: .
j_gene: TRBJ2-4
abundance: .
v_gene: TRBV11-2